This T cell receptor beta chain was found in a study of radiotherapy plus CTLA-4 blockade in lung cancer. Study-wide background: There were objective responses in 15% to 20% of patients, and around 30% had disease control.

Produced via immunoSEQ multiplex PCR; TCRdb's table is partial and in-frame only. The sample holds tens of thousands of clones, 75% to 85% seen once. This CDR3 has 17 residues. V was clipped by 8 bases and J by 2 bases; unmatched bases: 5. CDR1 MGHDK and CDR2 SYGVNS come from the germline V gene. Chemo-refractory metastatic non-small-cell lung cancer patients underwent focal radiation alongside CTLA-4 blockade with ipilimumab. The rearrangement joins TRBV25-1 to TRBJ2-2, with 16 nucleotides matching TRBD2. The receptor's source is a human donor with non-small cell lung cancer who had a partial response to radiotherapy plus ipilimumab. Here the sequenced sample was peripheral blood, taken from a patient treated with radiotherapy plus ipilimumab. For the CDR3, the DNA is TGTGCCAGCCCCGGGACTAGCGGGGGGGCCAACACCGGGGAGCTGTTTTTT. It specifies CASPGTSGGANTGELFF.